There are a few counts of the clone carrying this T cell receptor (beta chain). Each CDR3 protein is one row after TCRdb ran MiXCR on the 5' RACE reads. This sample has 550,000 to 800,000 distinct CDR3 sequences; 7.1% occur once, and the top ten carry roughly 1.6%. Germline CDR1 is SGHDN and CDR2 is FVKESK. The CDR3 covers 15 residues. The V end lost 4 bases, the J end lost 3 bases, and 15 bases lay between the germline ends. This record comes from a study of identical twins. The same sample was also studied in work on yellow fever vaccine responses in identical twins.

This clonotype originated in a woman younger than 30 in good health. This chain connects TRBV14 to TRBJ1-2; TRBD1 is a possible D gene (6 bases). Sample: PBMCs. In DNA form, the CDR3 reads TGTGCCAGCAGCCGATCGCCAGGACAGTACTATGGCTACACCTTC. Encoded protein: CASSRSPGQYYGYTF.